This T cell receptor (beta chain) was sequenced during a study of blood T cell repertoires in COVID-19. The wider study: The United States, Italy and Spain supplied acute and convalescent COVID-19 samples. From T cells, B-cell-depleted T cells, or PBMCs came the material, which was cDNA or gDNA.

Per the original methods: Using reference gene primer amplification, nucleated cell counts were estimated. The protocol was immunoSEQ multiplex PCR, while the TCRdb copy is restricted to in-frame clones and leaves out a portion. V, J and clone size derive from that table, while D and trimming were established from the DNA sequence. The profile shows about 85,000 clones, approximately 79% of them singletons. Sequenced input: peripheral blood. The clonotype originates from a man aged 70-80 years with acute or convalescent COVID-19.

CDR3 in DNA: TGTGCCAGCAGTGTGACAGTTAACTCCTACAATGAGCAGTTCTTC. Translated: CASSVTVNSYNEQFF. The chain combines TRBV27 with TRBJ2-1, with a weak D call TRBD1 (5 bases). Germline CDR1 reads MNHEY; CDR2 reads SMNVEV (reference sequence). V gave up 5 bases and J gave up 0 bases, with 11 bases separating them. This CDR3 region has 15 residues.